This paragraph covers one T cell receptor (beta chain) sequence. TCRdb's copy holds only in-frame clones and misses some; the assay was immunoSEQ multiplex PCR. Among 100,000 to 120,000 clones listed, just over 90% were seen once. This sample stems from a study of T cells after somatic rescue of genetic block. V was pared by 5 bases and J by 3 bases, with 14 bases between. CDR3 length equals 14 residues. CDR1 and CDR2 (germline): SGHTS, YDEGEE. The clonotype originates from a woman younger than 35. J is TRBJ2-5 and V is TRBV5-8; D possibly corresponds to TRBD1 (5 bases). Sequenced input: peripheral blood mononuclear cells (PBMCs). Here the CDR3 reads CASSLRQGEETQYF. CDR3 DNA sequence: TGTGCCAGCAGTTTGAGGCAGGGCGAAGAGACCCAGTACTTC.